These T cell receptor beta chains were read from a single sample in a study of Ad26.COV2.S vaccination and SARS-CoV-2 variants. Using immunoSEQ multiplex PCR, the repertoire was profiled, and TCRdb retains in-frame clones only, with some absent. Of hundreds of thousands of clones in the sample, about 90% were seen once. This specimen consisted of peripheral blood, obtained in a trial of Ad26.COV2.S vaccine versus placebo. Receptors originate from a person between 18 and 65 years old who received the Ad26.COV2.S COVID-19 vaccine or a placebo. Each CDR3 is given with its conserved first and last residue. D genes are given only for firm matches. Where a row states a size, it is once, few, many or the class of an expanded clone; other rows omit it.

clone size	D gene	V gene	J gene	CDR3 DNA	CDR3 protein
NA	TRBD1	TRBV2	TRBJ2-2	TGTGCCAGCAGTGAGCCACTCTTGACAGGGTGGGACACCGGGGAGCTGTTTTTT	CASSEPLLTGWDTGELFF
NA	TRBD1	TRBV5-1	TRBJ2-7	TGCGCCAGCAGCTCGGGACAGAGCTACGAGCAGTACTTC	CASSSGQSYEQYF
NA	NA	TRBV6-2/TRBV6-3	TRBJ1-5	TGTGCCAGCAGTCGCTTCGGGGGGGATCAGCCCCAGCATTTT	CASSRFGGDQPQHF
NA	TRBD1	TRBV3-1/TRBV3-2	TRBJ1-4	TGTGCCAGCAGCAAAGGGGGACAGGGACACGGTAATGAAAAACTGTTTTTT	CASSKGGQGHGNEKLFF
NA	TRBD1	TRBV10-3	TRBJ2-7	TGTGCCATCAGTGCGGAGAGACAGGGGTACGAGCAGTACTTC	CAISAERQGYEQYF
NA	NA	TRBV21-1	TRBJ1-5	TGTGCCAGCAGCAAGACTCCGGGGCCGGGGGAGGATCAGCCCCAGCATTTT	CASSKTPGPGEDQPQHF
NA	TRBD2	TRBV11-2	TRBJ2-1	TGTGCCAGCAGCTTTGCGGGAGAAAAAGGGGATGAGCAGTTCTTC	CASSFAGEKGDEQFF
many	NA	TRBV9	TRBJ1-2	TGTGCCAGCGGGATTAGTTACTATGGCTACACCTTC	CASGISYYGYTF
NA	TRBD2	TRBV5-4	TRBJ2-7	TGTGCCAGCAGTTTTGGACTAGCGGGGTCATATTCCGAGCAGTACTTC	CASSFGLAGSYSEQYF
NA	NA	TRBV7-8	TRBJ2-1	TGTGCCAGAAAAGGGCATCGCTCCTACAATGAGCAGTTCTTC	CARKGHRSYNEQFF
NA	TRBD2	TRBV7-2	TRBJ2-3	TGTGCCAGCAGCTTGGGAGCGGGAGGGCCGAGACCAGATACGCAGTATTTT	CASSLGAGGPRPDTQYF